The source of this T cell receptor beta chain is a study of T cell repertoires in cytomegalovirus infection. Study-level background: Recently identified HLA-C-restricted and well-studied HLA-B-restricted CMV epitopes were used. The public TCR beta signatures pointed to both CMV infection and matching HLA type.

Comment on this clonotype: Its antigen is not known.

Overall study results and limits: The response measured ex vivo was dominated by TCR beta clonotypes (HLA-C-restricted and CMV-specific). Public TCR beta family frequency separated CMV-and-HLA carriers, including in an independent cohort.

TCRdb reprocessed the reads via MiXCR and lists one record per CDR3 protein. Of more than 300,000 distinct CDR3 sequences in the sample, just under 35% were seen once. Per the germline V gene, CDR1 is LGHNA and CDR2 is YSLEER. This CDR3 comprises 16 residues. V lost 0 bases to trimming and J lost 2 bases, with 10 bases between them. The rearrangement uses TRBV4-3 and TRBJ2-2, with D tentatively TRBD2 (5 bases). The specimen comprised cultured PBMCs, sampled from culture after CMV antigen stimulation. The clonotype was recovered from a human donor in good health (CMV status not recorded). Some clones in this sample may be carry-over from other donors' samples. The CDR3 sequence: CASSQDELANTGELFF. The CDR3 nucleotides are TGCGCCAGCAGCCAAGATGAGCTAGCCAACACCGGGGAGCTGTTTTTT.